The rows below give T cell receptor beta chains drawn from one sample of a study of blood T cell repertoires in COVID-19. TCRdb's copy holds only in-frame clones and misses some; the assay was immunoSEQ multiplex PCR. The table shows 40,000 to 50,000 clones, with about 87% occurring only once. Sequenced sample: peripheral blood. The source is an elderly woman with COVID-19, enrolled during active disease. The CDR3 runs from the conserved cysteine through the conserved F or W. Where a row states a size, it is once, few, many or the class of an expanded clone; other rows omit it.

>TRBV5-1|.|16|TRBJ2-5
CASSLSVLAGDTTQYF
>TRBV9|.|13|TRBJ1-6
CASSEQPDSPLHF
>TRBV29-1|.|11|TRBJ1-1
CSVDSRLGAFF
>TRBV7-9|.|14|TRBJ2-5
CATLLSGRGETQYF
>TRBV7-2|.|14|TRBJ2-7
CASSRAGTGYEQYF
>TRBV14|.|14|TRBJ2-1
CASSQGNQGHEQFF
>TRBV5-6|.|16|TRBJ2-2
CASIINGQGNTGELFF
>TRBV24-1|.|13|TRBJ2-1
CATNGGYNNEQFF
>TRBV5-1|.|17|TRBJ2-3
CASSLGTSGGVPDTQYF
>TRBV29-1|.|12|TRBJ1-2
CSVEGQGRSYTF
>TRBV15|.|15|TRBJ1-2
CATSPRQGAKYGYTF
>TRBV5-1|.|13|TRBJ1-1
CASKLGEGTEAFF
>TRBV11-2|.|15|TRBJ1-2
CASSLYSHANYGYTF
>TRBV5-1|.|18|TRBJ2-6
CASSSTGTPASGANVLTF
>TRBV3-1/TRBV3-2|.|15|TRBJ2-5
CASSPRTSPQETQYF
>TRBV7-6|.|19|TRBJ2-7
CASSLQPGPGTPPVYEQYF
>TRBV6-5|.|15|TRBJ1-5
CASQMGTGGNQPQHF
>TRBV12-3/TRBV12-4|large|13|TRBJ2-1
CASSFDRYNEQFF
>TRBV7-9|.|14|TRBJ1-2
CASSLSQGVGGYTF
>TRBV4-2|.|17|TRBJ2-3
CASSHGASGTSTDTQYF
>TRBV9|.|13|TRBJ2-1
CASSVGQANEQFF
>TRBV5-1|once|17|TRBJ1-1
CASSSAGTGTRDTEAFF
>TRBV7-9|once|17|TRBJ1-5
CASSLKRRAVENQPQHF
>TRBV7-9|few|14|TRBJ1-5
CASSLGTGSQPQHF